This T cell receptor beta chain was sequenced in a study of blood T cell repertoires in COVID-19. Study summary: Both acute and convalescent COVID-19 samples were obtained from the United States, Italy and Spain.

V lost 1 base and J lost 5; bases outside the gene matches: 4. The CDR3 totals 15 residues. CDR1 and CDR2 (germline): SGHTA, FQGNSA. Measured with immunoSEQ multiplex PCR; TCRdb has only the in-frame clones, and not every one. This repertoire shows under 150,000 clones, more than 75% found once; its top ten account for roughly 4.5%. Material for sequencing was peripheral blood. This clonotype was sampled from a man between 60 and 70 years old with acute or convalescent COVID-19. This rearrangement joins TRBV7-2 to TRBJ2-7; TRBD2 matches 11 bases. CDR3 DNA sequence: TGTGCCAGCAGCTTAGTAACTAGCGGGAGTCACGAGCAGTACTTC. This sequence encodes CASSLVTSGSHEQYF.